The rows below give T cell receptor beta chains drawn from one sample of a study of blood T cell repertoires in COVID-19. This table comes from immunoSEQ multiplex PCR, and its TCRdb copy is limited to in-frame clones, with some not included. The table lists just under 90,000 clones, approximately 91% of them singletons, with about 3% in the top ten. Sequencing was carried out using peripheral blood. Source of these receptors: a woman older than 75 with acute or convalescent COVID-19. Each CDR3 is given with its conserved first and last residue. The D gene is left open where the match is weak. Expanded clones get a size class; other rows say once, few or many, or leave the size out.

clone size	V gene	D gene	J gene	CDR3 protein	CDR3 DNA
NA	TRBV25-1	NA	TRBJ2-4	CASGEQGAKNIQYF	TGTGCCAGCGGCGAACAGGGAGCCAAAAACATTCAGTACTTC
NA	TRBV5-5	NA	TRBJ2-1	CASSRAFRGYNEQFF	TGTGCCAGCAGCCGGGCCTTCCGCGGGTACAATGAGCAGTTCTTC
NA	TRBV27	NA	TRBJ1-4	CASSFLRGPEKLFF	TGTGCCAGCAGTTTCCTAAGGGGCCCTGAAAAACTGTTTTTT
NA	TRBV7-2	NA	TRBJ1-5	CASSWVRASNQPQHF	TGTGCCAGCAGCTGGGTCAGGGCAAGCAATCAGCCCCAGCATTTT
NA	TRBV7-2	NA	TRBJ2-1	CASSVRQAESSYNEQFF	TGTGCCAGCAGCGTCCGCCAAGCGGAGAGCTCCTACAATGAGCAGTTCTTC
NA	TRBV7-2	TRBD2	TRBJ2-5	CASSLGQTSGGTGTQYF	TGTGCCAGCAGCTTAGGTCAGACTAGCGGGGGTACGGGGACCCAGTACTTC
NA	TRBV7-3	NA	TRBJ2-1	CASSPRDTRGEQFF	TGTGCCAGCAGCCCTCGGGACACCCGTGGTGAGCAGTTCTTC
NA	TRBV29-1	TRBD1	TRBJ1-5	CSVGGQGGNQPQHF	TGCAGCGTGGGGGGACAGGGGGGCAATCAGCCCCAGCATTTT
NA	TRBV3-1/TRBV3-2	TRBD1	TRBJ2-3	CASSLTRGRADTQYF	TGTGCCAGCAGCCTAACGAGGGGGCGGGCAGATACGCAGTATTTT
NA	TRBV5-1	NA	TRBJ1-1	CASSHGQLNTEAFF	TGCGCCAGCAGTCACGGACAGTTGAACACTGAAGCTTTCTTT
NA	TRBV2	NA	TRBJ2-5	CASRGELETQYF	TGTGCCAGCAGGGGAGAATTGGAGACCCAGTACTTC
NA	TRBV5-1	TRBD1	TRBJ1-2	CASSTSTGGYGYTF	TGCGCCAGCAGCACCTCGACAGGGGGCTATGGCTACACCTTC
NA	TRBV28	NA	TRBJ2-3	CASSELLDTQYF	TGTGCCAGCAGTGAACTTTTGGATACGCAGTATTTT
NA	TRBV4-2	NA	TRBJ2-3	CASSQVASGTDTQYF	TGTGCCAGCAGCCAAGTGGCTAGCGGCACAGATACGCAGTATTTT
NA	TRBV25-1	NA	TRBJ2-5	CASSAPQETQYF	TGTGCCAGCAGTGCCCCGCAAGAGACCCAGTACTTC
NA	TRBV7-9	NA	TRBJ1-2	CASSPQYGYTF	TGTGCCAGCAGCCCGCAGTATGGCTACACCTTC
NA	TRBV7-9	NA	TRBJ2-5	CASSLGGLETQYF	TGTGCCAGCAGCTTAGGGGGGCTAGAGACCCAGTACTTC
NA	TRBV29-1	NA	TRBJ2-7	CSVDSARDEQYF	TGCAGCGTGGACAGTGCGAGGGACGAGCAGTACTTC
NA	TRBV7-2	NA	TRBJ1-1	CASSLGQISEAFF	TGTGCCAGCAGCTTAGGACAGATCAGTGAAGCTTTCTTT
NA	TRBV28	NA	TRBJ1-2	CASSLSFYGYTF	TGTGCCAGCAGTTTATCGTTCTATGGCTACACCTTC
NA	TRBV2	TRBD1	TRBJ2-7	CASRRGTGGAYEQYF	TGTGCCAGCAGGCGGGGGACAGGGGGCGCCTACGAGCAGTACTTC
once	TRBV7-2	TRBD2	TRBJ2-2	CASSFPSGGRGGELFF	TGTGCCAGCAGCTTCCCGAGCGGGGGGAGGGGCGGGGAGCTGTTTTTT
few	TRBV4-2	NA	TRBJ2-3	CASSQEGAGADTQYF	TGTGCCAGCAGCCAAGAGGGAGCAGGAGCAGATACGCAGTATTTT
NA	TRBV7-9	NA	TRBJ1-2	CASSSLGGYGYTF	TGTGCCAGCAGCTCTCTAGGAGGGTATGGCTACACCTTC
NA	TRBV29-1	TRBD1	TRBJ2-7	CSVRGQGAGEQYF	TGCAGCGTGAGAGGACAGGGGGCGGGAGAGCAGTACTTC
NA	TRBV11-2	TRBD2	TRBJ2-1	CASSPGLAAYNEQFF	TGTGCCAGCAGCCCGGGACTAGCGGCCTACAATGAGCAGTTCTTC
few	TRBV3-1/TRBV3-2	TRBD1	TRBJ1-4	CASSQDWLGGAGKLFF	TGTGCCAGCAGCCAAGATTGGCTAGGGGGCGCTGGAAAACTGTTTTTT
once	TRBV27	TRBD1	TRBJ2-3	CASSMTGGRTDTQYF	TGTGCCAGCAGTATGACAGGGGGTAGAACAGATACGCAGTATTTT
NA	TRBV18	TRBD2	TRBJ2-1	CASSPPTSGGRNEQFF	TGTGCCAGCTCACCCCCAACTAGCGGGGGGCGGAATGAGCAGTTCTTC
NA	TRBV18	TRBD1	TRBJ1-4	CASSPSRGPDEKLFF	TGTGCCAGCTCACCAAGCAGGGGGCCAGATGAAAAACTGTTTTTT
NA	TRBV5-4	TRBD2	TRBJ2-5	CASSSSGGGQETQYF	TGTGCCAGCAGCTCTAGCGGGGGGGGCCAAGAGACCCAGTACTTC
NA	TRBV29-1	TRBD1	TRBJ1-2	CSVSDRTDGYTF	TGCAGCGTTTCGGACAGGACGGATGGCTACACCTTC
NA	TRBV6-2/TRBV6-3	TRBD1	TRBJ1-6	CASSPGTGKASPLHF	TGTGCCAGCAGTCCCGGGACAGGGAAAGCTTCACCCCTCCACTTT
NA	TRBV11-2	NA	TRBJ2-7	CASSLGQSSGGYEQYF	TGTGCCAGCAGCTTAGGTCAATCTTCCGGGGGCTACGAGCAGTACTTC
NA	TRBV9	TRBD2	TRBJ2-1	CASSSGGGTYNEQFF	TGTGCCAGCAGCTCTGGGGGGGGTACCTACAATGAGCAGTTCTTC
NA	TRBV6-5	NA	TRBJ1-6	CASSYVVGNSPLHF	TGTGCCAGCAGTTACGTAGTGGGCAATTCACCCCTCCACTTT
NA	TRBV25-1	NA	TRBJ1-4	CASAPGNLGNEKLFF	TGTGCCAGCGCTCCAGGGAATTTGGGTAATGAAAAACTGTTTTTT